Below, 8 T cell receptor beta chains from the same sample are listed, as sequenced in a study of beta chain features in type 1 diabetes. Whole-study findings and limits: Type 1 diabetes patients had TCRB CDR3s that were shorter (moderately but significantly so) in all four CD4+ subsets.

These receptors lack a known antigen. Sequencing targeted expressed TCRB transcripts, as all isolated RNA had been reverse transcribed. The table came from immunoSEQ multiplex PCR; TCRdb's copy has only in-frame clones and leaves some out. The sample holds 300,000 to 450,000 clones, around 12% seen once. The sequenced sample consisted of naive CD4+ T cells from blood. All receptors derive from a woman younger than 35 with type 1 diabetes.

This clone was seen a few times. This chain uses TRBV19 with TRBJ1-2, with 9 bases identical to TRBD1. The V segment lost 5 bases and the J segment 6 bases; nucleotides outside the gene matches: 4. The CDR3 is 13 amino acids. Looked up from germline, CDR1 is LNHDA and CDR2 is SQIVND (reference sequence). The CDR3 sequence is CASSVWTGDGYTF. The CDR3 nucleotides are TGTGCCAGTAGTGTCTGGACAGGGGATGGCTACACCTTC. Full variable domain (rest looked up from reference TRBV19 and TRBJ1-2): DGGITQSPKYLFRKEGQNVTLSCEQNLNHDAMYWYRQDPGQGLRLIYYSQIVNDFQKGDIAEGYSVSREKKESFPLTVTSAQKNPTAFYLCASSVWTGDGYTFGSGTRLTVV.

This chain connects TRBV7-9 to TRBJ2-3; 16 bases align to TRBD2. CDR1 and CDR2 from the germline V gene are SEHNR and FQNEAQ (reference sequence). This CDR3 is built from 18 residues. The ends lost 2 bases at V and 3 bases at J; junction bases unmatched: 5. CDR3 region: CASSLKGLAGGPTDTQYF. As DNA, the CDR3 is TGTGCCAGCAGCTTAAAGGGACTAGCGGGAGGGCCGACAGATACGCAGTATTTT.

J is TRBJ2-3 and V is TRBV4-2, with D possibly TRBD2 on 6 matching bases. This CDR3 comprises 14 residues. Germline values: CDR1 LGHNA, CDR2 YNFKEQ. V lost 6 bases and J lost 1, with 11 bases in between. CDR3 bases: TGTGCCAGCAGTCGACTAGGGGGCACAGATACGCAGTATTTT. Its protein is CASSRLGGTDTQYF.

J is TRBJ1-1 and V is TRBV30, with a weak D call TRBD1 (5 bases). V lost 6 bases and J lost 1, with 6 bases in between. Germline V lookup: CDR1 GTSNPN, CDR2 SVGIG (reference sequence). The CDR3 runs 11 residues. Here the CDR3 DNA reads TGTGCCTGCGGGGGGAACACTGAAGCTTTCTTT. It translates to CACGGNTEAFF.

The gene calls are TRBV30 and TRBJ2-2, with TRBD1 matching 8 bases. Germline CDR1 and CDR2: GTSNPN and SVGIG (reference sequence). V lost 5 bases to trimming and J lost 4 bases; unmatched junction nucleotides: 3. The CDR3 loop spans 13 amino acids. CDR3 sequence reads: CAWARGLTGELFF. The CDR3 coding sequence is TGTGCCTGGGCCAGGGGGCTCACCGGGGAGCTGTTTTTT.

This clone was observed a few times. This chain connects TRBV7-9 to TRBJ2-7; TRBD1 matches 7 bases. V dropped 8 bases and J dropped 2; count of bases not matched to a gene: 6. Germline V CDR1 and CDR2: SEHNR, FQNEAQ (reference sequence). The CDR3 extends over 13 amino acids. The CDR3 DNA is TGTGCCAGCGTGGGGACAGTTGCCTACGAGCAGTACTTC. Translated: CASVGTVAYEQYF.

This clone has a handful of counts. J is TRBJ1-2 and V is TRBV4-3; a weak D match, TRBD1 (6 bases). The length of the CDR3 is 14 residues. CDR1 LGHNA and CDR2 YSLEER come from the germline V gene. The ends were cut back, 4 bases at V and 4 bases at J, with 13 bases in the middle. The CDR3, as DNA: TGCGCCAGCAGCCGAGAAGGGGGTATCTATGGCTACACCTTC. Amino acid sequence: CASSREGGIYGYTF.

This clone was observed a handful of times. The rearrangement links TRBV5-1 to TRBJ2-2; D may be TRBD1 (6 bases). Germline values: CDR1 SGHRS, CDR2 YFSETQ. The CDR3 has 16 residues. V shed 7 bases and J shed 3 bases, with 19 bases lying between them. The CDR3 protein is CASGRTVGPDTGELFF. The DNA of the CDR3 is TGCGCCAGCGGCCGGACAGTCGGCCCGGACACCGGGGAGCTGTTTTTT. The full variable domain, its missing parts supplied by reference TRBV5-1 and TRBJ2-2, is KAGVTQTPRYLIKTRGQQVTLSCSPISGHRSVSWYQQTPGQGLQFLFEYFSETQRNKGNFPGRFSGRQFSNSRSEMNVSTLELGDSALYLCASGRTVGPDTGELFFGEGSRLTVL.